The present TCR beta chain was sequenced within a study of blood T cells in healthy people across ages (dated by TCRdb to between 2014 and 2016). Some background on the complete study: In model experiments, roughly one uniquely barcoded TCR beta cDNA molecule per two T cells was captured by template switching. Using the same blood draw, the study looked at two additional independent replicas of 1 million unique cDNA reads for two donors, one aged 18 to 30 and the other aged 80 or older. To track age-related changes in TCR beta repertoire diversity, the study relied on deep sequencing normalized with unique cDNA molecular identifiers. Four age groups were formed from the donors: young (average around 15 years), middle-aged (approximately 40), aged (approximately 60) and long-lived (82). To avoid experimental bias, donors of different ages were spread randomly across the sequencing lanes.

Points on this clonotype: Its binding antigen is unknown. No base quality values were provided; no much bigger clone lies one nucleotide off.

The roughly 42 donors, aged about 6 to 100 years, were systemically healthy Caucasian individuals from Russia. Each donor gave around 9.9 milliliters of peripheral blood, collected into EDTA-treated Vacutainer tubes. PBMCs were isolated by Ficoll-Paque density-gradient centrifugation, with at least 6 million obtained per sample. Trizol reagent was used to extract total RNA from PBMCs, with at least 5 micrograms per sample. Naive CD45RAhigh/CD27high T cell percentages were measured by flow cytometry on a PBMC aliquot from every donor. General findings and caveats noted by the study authors: Conclusive comparison of naive and antigen-experienced compartments was prevented by the profiling of bulk unsorted PBMCs. Estimates of total diversity based on one million sequenced T cells were considered lower bounds and underestimates. Observed TCR beta diversity per million T cells fell roughly linearly with age, and a significant reduction was already apparent by age approximately 40. Observed TCR beta diversity correlated strongly with the percentage of naive T cells measured by flow cytometry. Compared with the aged group, more naive CD4+ T cells, fewer expanded clones and increased TCR diversity were shown by the long-lived group, suggesting age selection. Because donor CMV infection status was unknown, age-related changes in expanded clonotypes were potentially confounded.

Trimming takes 4 bases from V and 6 bases from J, and the germline ends sit 3 bases apart. In the germline V gene (reference sequence), CDR1 corresponds to MNHEY and CDR2 to SMNVEV. CDR3 length: 11 amino acids, cysteine to phenylalanine. Only the CDR3 portion is preserved as DNA: 33 bases, with reading frame beginning at the first base. The library was built by means of 5' RACE. The sample was run on an Illumina HiSeq 2500. A second roughly 7 to 11 cycle PCR used a sample-barcoded 5' primer and a J-beta primer mix. Each TCR beta cDNA molecule received a unique molecular identifier from a template-switch 5' adaptor carrying 12 random nucleotides. At least 2.5 million CDR3-containing paired-end reads were obtained from each sample. The Mint cDNA synthesis kit, primed by a TRBC-specific oligonucleotide, was used to synthesize first-strand cDNA from all RNA. Following uracil-DNA glycosylase treatment, a first 18-cycle PCR with universal primers M1SS and BC2_uni_R was performed on all cDNA. In the original analysis: For normalization, 1 million high-quality reads, each with a distinct molecular identifier, were randomly selected from each sample. Reads with shared molecular identifiers were discarded instead of being binned into consensus sequences. CDR3 identification, clonotype clustering and error correction used MiTCR with a Q25 quality threshold and the strictest error-elimination algorithm. A nonparametric unseen species model using Euler transformation provided a lower-bound estimate of total TCR beta diversity. Using fastp trimming at Q25 and MiXCR clonotype assembly, TCRdb reanalyzed the public sequencing data and kept in-frame beta chains. One record per CDR3 amino acid sequence lists the most common genes and DNA. The V and J calls and clone size are TCRdb's, not the authors'. The sample records over 1,200,000 distinct CDR3 sequences, 59% of which are singletons. The ten largest account for more than 6% of the sample.

The rearranged segments are TRBV27 and TRBJ1-4; no D gene is confidently identified. This TCR came from a man aged 18 to 29 in good health. Material for sequencing was blood. The nucleotide sequence is TGTGCCAGCAGTTATTATGAAAAACTGTTTTTT. Its protein is CASSYYEKLFF.